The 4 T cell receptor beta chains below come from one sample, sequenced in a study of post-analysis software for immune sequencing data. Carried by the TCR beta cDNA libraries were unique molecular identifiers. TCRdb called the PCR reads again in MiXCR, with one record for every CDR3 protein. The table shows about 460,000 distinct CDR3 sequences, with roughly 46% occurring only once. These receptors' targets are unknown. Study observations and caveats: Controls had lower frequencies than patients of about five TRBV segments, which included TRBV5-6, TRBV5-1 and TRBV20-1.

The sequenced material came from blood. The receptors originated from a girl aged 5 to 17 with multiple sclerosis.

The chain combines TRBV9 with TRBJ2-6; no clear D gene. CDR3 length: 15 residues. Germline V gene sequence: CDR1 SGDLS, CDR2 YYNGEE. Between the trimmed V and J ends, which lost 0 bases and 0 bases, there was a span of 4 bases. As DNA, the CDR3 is TGTGCCAGCAGCGTAGCCGTCTCTGGGGCCAACGTCCTGACTTTC. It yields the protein CASSVAVSGANVLTF.

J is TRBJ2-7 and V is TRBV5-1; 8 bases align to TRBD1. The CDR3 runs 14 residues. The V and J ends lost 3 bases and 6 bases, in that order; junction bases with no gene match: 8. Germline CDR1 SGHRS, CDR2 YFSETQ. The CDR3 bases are TGCGCCAGCAGCTGGGCGACAGGGGAGTTCGAGCAGTACTTC. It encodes CASSWATGEFEQYF. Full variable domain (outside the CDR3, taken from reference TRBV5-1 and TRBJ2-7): KAGVTQTPRYLIKTRGQQVTLSCSPISGHRSVSWYQQTPGQGLQFLFEYFSETQRNKGNFPGRFSGRQFSNSRSEMNVSTLELGDSALYLCASSWATGEFEQYFGPGTRLTVT.

The CDR3 DNA reads as TGTGCCAGCAGTTTCGAGGGGGGCTACGAGCAGTACTTC. Translating gives CASSFEGGYEQYF. V gene TRBV12-3 or TRBV12-4 combines with J gene TRBJ2-7, with D perhaps being TRBD1 or TRBD2 (6 bases each). The CDR3 runs 13 residues. V was cut by 3 bases and J by 3 bases, with 9 bases left in between.

The CDR3 reads CASSYVLAGINEQFF. Here the CDR3 DNA reads TGTGCCAGCAGTTACGTACTAGCGGGAATCAATGAGCAGTTCTTC. The chain combines TRBV6-6 with TRBJ2-1, with 10 positions matching TRBD2. Germline CDR1 MNHNY, CDR2 SVGAGI (reference sequence). V lost 2 bases to trimming and J lost 6 bases; unmatched junction nucleotides: 4. The CDR3 spans 15 residues.